This entry lists 14 T cell receptor beta chains sequenced from one sample in a study of T cell responses to AZD1222 COVID-19 vaccine. The assay was immunoSEQ multiplex PCR, and TCRdb's table has in-frame clones only and misses some. The repertoire consists of approximately 110,000 clones, with about 80% occurring once and the leading ten covering 9.4%. Sequencing was performed on peripheral blood, taken on day 0 of AZD1222 vaccination. The receptors were sampled from an adult in good health.

The gene calls are TRBV27 and TRBJ2-3; D remains ambiguous. CDR3 length: 13 residues. Per germline, CDR1 MNHEY and CDR2 SMNVEV (reference sequence). The V gene lost 2 bases and the J gene lost 4 bases, with 7 bases spanning the gap. The CDR3 DNA reads as TGTGCCAGCAGTTTACTGGGCCCAGATACGCAGTATTTT. As protein: CASSLLGPDTQYF.

This chain links TRBV21-1 with TRBJ2-7; the table's D call, TRBD2, was not checked against the DNA. TRBV21-1 is listed as a pseudogene. The CDR3 covers 19 residues. The CDR3 loop reads CASSDSGLAGVGGTYEQYF. CDR3 coding DNA: TGTGCCAGCAGCGATTCCGGACTAGCGGGAGTGGGGGGGACATACGAGCAGTACTTC.

V is TRBV5-1 and J is TRBJ1-1, with 7 bases lining up with TRBD1. V shed 2 bases and J 2 bases; nucleotides not matched to a gene: 9. Germline V gene lookup returns CDR1 SGHRS and CDR2 YFSETQ. The CDR3 has 16 residues. For the CDR3, the DNA is TGCGCCAGCAGCTTTTTCGGGACAGTTTTAAACACTGAAGCTTTCTTT. Residues: CASSFFGTVLNTEAFF.

The V and J genes are TRBV29-1 and TRBJ2-7, with 7 bases matching TRBD2. With 7 bases clipped from V and 3 bases from J, the junction kept 18 bases outside the gene matches. The CDR3 length is 16 residues. Germline CDR1 SQVTM, CDR2 ANQGSEA. The CDR3 region has the DNA TGCAGCGGTTCCGGGGCGGGAGAAACTATTTGCTACGAGCAGTACTTC. This translates into CSGSGAGETICYEQYF.

The chain is built from TRBV10-3 and TRBJ1-3; 12 bases are shared with TRBD1. The ends lost 10 bases at V and 0 bases at J; junction bases unmatched: 13. The CDR3 loop spans 18 amino acids. In germline, CDR1 is ENHRY, CDR2 SYGVKD. CDR3 nucleotides: TGTGCCACGGTTCCGGGACAGGGGGCTGCCACCTCTGGAAACACCATATATTTT. The encoded protein is CATVPGQGAATSGNTIYF.

J is TRBJ2-7 and V is TRBV7-2, with 8 bases lining up with TRBD2. Trimming at V came to 1 base and at J to 12 bases, leaving 17 bases not matched to a gene. The CDR3 loop spans 16 amino acids. CDR1 and CDR2 from the germline V gene are SGHTA and FQGNSA. In DNA form, the CDR3 reads TGTGCCAGCAGCTTAGAAGTGGGGGGTAGCGGGAAGGATCGGTACTTC. This sequence encodes CASSLEVGGSGKDRYF.

This CDR3 reads CASSTSQGPYGYTF. The DNA of the CDR3 is TGTGCCAGCAGCACATCACAGGGGCCCTATGGCTACACCTTC. This chain joins TRBV28 and TRBJ1-2, with 7 positions matching TRBD1. From germline, CDR1 is MDHEN and CDR2 SYDVKM. The CDR3 loop spans 14 amino acids. The ends lost 6 bases at V and 4 bases at J; junction bases unmatched: 8.

The CDR3 here is CASRWTSGPSYEQYF. Written as DNA, the CDR3 is TGCGCCAGCAGATGGACTAGCGGGCCATCCTACGAGCAGTACTTC. This chain joins TRBV5-1 and TRBJ2-7; 11 bases match TRBD2. The germline CDR1 and CDR2 sequences are SGHRS and YFSETQ. J lost 1 base, V lost 5 bases, and 5 bases had no gene match. The CDR3 runs 15 residues.

The chain links TRBV5-6 to TRBJ1-2; possibly TRBD1 for D (5 bases). The germline CDR1 and CDR2 sequences are SGHDT and YYEEEE. Trimming took off 0 bases at V and 6 bases at J, with 15 bases between the two ends. The CDR3 length is 15 residues. The CDR3 bases are TGTGCCAGCAGCTTGGCCCGACAGTGGGGTGATGGCTACACCTTC. Residues: CASSLARQWGDGYTF.

The chain employs TRBV19 and TRBJ1-4; no clear D. In germline, CDR1 is LNHDA, CDR2 SQIVND (reference sequence). This CDR3 region has 13 residues. V was trimmed by 5 bases and J by 5 bases, leaving 9 bases between them. As DNA, the CDR3 is TGTGCCAGTAGTTTCCGGGCGAATGAAAAACTGTTTTTT. Translating gives CASSFRANEKLFF.

The count of this clone is one. The chain recombines TRBV7-9 with TRBJ2-7, with D uncertain. Trimming shortened V by 2 bases and J by 3 bases, and 11 bases separated the two germline ends. The CDR3 has 14 residues. The germline CDR1 and CDR2 sequences are SEHNR and FQNEAQ (reference sequence). CDR3 protein: CASSLYPNGYEQYF. In DNA, the CDR3 is TGTGCCAGCAGCTTATACCCCAATGGCTACGAGCAGTACTTC.

V gene TRBV7-9 combines with J gene TRBJ2-1, with D perhaps TRBD2 (6 bases). CDR3 length: 15 residues. Germline V lookup: CDR1 SEHNR, CDR2 FQNEAQ (reference sequence). V lost 1 base to trimming and J lost 6 bases, with 13 bases between them. CDR3 DNA: TGTGCCAGCAGCTTAGGCGGGGCCTGGGGCAATGAGCAGTTCTTC. Protein sequence: CASSLGGAWGNEQFF.

The J gene is TRBJ1-5, the V gene TRBV4-1; D may be TRBD1 (5 bases). V was cut by 1 base and J by 8 bases, with 12 bases left in between. This CDR3 contains 14 residues. Germline lookup yields CDR1 MGHRA and CDR2 YSYEKL. The CDR3 protein is CASSQGNRFEPQHF. CDR3 coding DNA: TGCGCCAGCAGCCAAGGGAACAGGTTCGAGCCCCAGCATTTT.

This rearrangement joins TRBV7-9 to TRBJ2-7; D is perhaps TRBD2 (5 bases). CDR1 SEHNR and CDR2 FQNEAQ come from the germline V gene (reference sequence). Trimming removed 6 bases at V and 1 base at J, with 19 bases between. This CDR3 is 16 amino acids long. Written as DNA, the CDR3 is TGTGCCAGCAGTTTCCCGAAGGCGGGTTTTTCCTACGAGCAGTACTTC. Residues: CASSFPKAGFSYEQYF.